The 32 T cell receptor beta chains presented below share a single source sample, sequenced in a study of T cell repertoires in cytomegalovirus infection. These receptors' antigens are unknown. One entry per CDR3 protein, called by TCRdb with MiXCR from the reads. The sample has roughly 920,000 distinct CDR3 sequences; roughly 31% are singletons. The starting material was cultured CD8+ T cells from PBMCs, obtained from culture after CMV antigen stimulation. The receptors shown here come from a human donor in good health (CMV status not recorded). Some clones in this sample may be carry-over from other donors' samples.

This clonotype was counted ten times or more. This chain uses TRBV20-1 with TRBJ1-2; D gene uncertain. V was cut by 4 bases and J by 0 bases, with 15 bases left in between. Germline V gene lookup returns CDR1 DFQATT and CDR2 SNEGSKA (reference sequence). This CDR3 comprises 15 residues. DNA of the CDR3: TGCAGTGCTAATCCCTTCAGAGAAGCTAACTATGGCTACACCTTC. Protein sequence: CSANPFREANYGYTF.

This clonotype was seen more than once but under ten times. The chain carries TRBV6-1 and TRBJ2-1; no clear D. V lost 1 base and J lost 4, with 8 bases in between. The CDR3 has 14 residues. Germline V lookup: CDR1 MNHNS, CDR2 SASEGT. CDR3 region: CASSEGVGYNEQFF. CDR3 sequence (DNA): TGTGCCAGCAGTGAAGGGGTAGGGTACAATGAGCAGTTCTTC.

Only a few counts were recorded for this clonotype. This sequence joins TRBV19 and TRBJ2-7; 8 positions agree with TRBD2. Looked up from germline, CDR1 is LNHDA and CDR2 is SQIVND (reference sequence). J was trimmed by 2 bases and V by 3 bases; bases with no gene match: 3. The CDR3 length is 14 residues. CDR3 nucleotides: TGTGCCAGTAGTATGGGTAGCGGGGCCTACGAGCAGTACTTC. It translates to CASSMGSGAYEQYF.

This chain connects TRBV27 to TRBJ2-1; 12 positions agree with TRBD2. V lost 2 bases and J lost 12; bases outside the gene matches: 8. The CDR3 is 15 residues long. Germline V gene sequence: CDR1 MNHEY, CDR2 SMNVEV (reference sequence). DNA of the CDR3: TGTGCCAGCAGTTTAACACTAGCGGGGGGTCAGGGGCAGTTCTTC. Protein product: CASSLTLAGGQGQFF.

Remarks on this clonotype: This is likely a read error, given that the CDR3 carries no conserved phenylalanine or tryptophan at its end. V is TRBV11-2 and J is TRBJ1-1; possible D gene TRBD1, 5 bases. There are 14 residues in the CDR3. The germline V gene encodes CDR1 SGHAT and CDR2 FQNNGV. Trimming pared 4 bases from V and 0 bases from J, leaving 9 bases between. CDR3 DNA: TGTGCCAGCAGCTCGGGACGTATGAACACTGAAGCTTTCTCT. Translating it yields CASSSGRMNTEAFS.

The rearrangement joins TRBV19 to TRBJ2-1; D tentatively fits TRBD1 or TRBD2 (6 bases each). CDR1 and CDR2 from the germline V gene are LNHDA and SQIVND (reference sequence). The CDR3 has 12 amino acids. The ends were cut back, 5 bases at V and 10 bases at J, with 12 bases in the middle. CDR3 sequence: CASSVGGKEQFF. The CDR3 DNA sequence: TGTGCCAGTAGTGTAGGGGGGAAGGAGCAGTTCTTC.

CDR3 sequence (DNA): TGTGCCAGCAGTCCTGGGGGGTACAGGGAATTCACCTATGGCTACACCTTC. The encoded protein is CASSPGGYREFTYGYTF. V and J are TRBV27 and TRBJ1-2; D perhaps matches TRBD1 (6 bases). The CDR3 length is 17 residues. Trimming cost V 5 bases and J 4 bases, with 23 bases left between them. Germline V lookup: CDR1 MNHEY, CDR2 SMNVEV (reference sequence).

The gene calls are TRBV27 and TRBJ1-5, with D tentatively TRBD1 (6 bases). The CDR3 covers 13 residues. V lost 6 bases and J 5 bases, leaving 11 bases between the germline ends. Germline V CDR1 and CDR2: MNHEY, SMNVEV (reference sequence). The CDR3 protein is CASSHGQYQPQHF. In DNA form, the CDR3 reads TGTGCCAGCAGCCACGGACAGTATCAGCCCCAGCATTTT.

This clonotype was detected many times. The chain employs TRBV7-2 and TRBJ2-3, with a weak D call TRBD1 (5 bases). Trimming pared 4 bases from V and 1 base from J, leaving 15 bases between. The CDR3 runs 16 residues. Germline lookup yields CDR1 SGHTA and CDR2 FQGNSA. CDR3 DNA: TGTGCCAGCAGCTCTGGCGGCGACAGCCGCACAGATACGCAGTATTTT. Translation gives CASSSGGDSRTDTQYF.

This clonotype appeared a few times. V and J are TRBV6-2 or TRBV6-3 and TRBJ2-4, with 9 bases matching TRBD1. The CDR3 contains 16 residues. Germline V CDR1 and CDR2: MNHEY, SVGEGT. The V and J ends lost 4 bases and 9 bases, in that order; junction bases with no gene match: 13. Written as DNA, the CDR3 is TGTGCCAGCAGTTCCGGGACAGGGAAACTGTTTAGCATTCAGTACTTC. It translates to CASSSGTGKLFSIQYF.

This clonotype appeared a few times. This rearrangement joins TRBV6-6 to TRBJ1-5; 7 nucleotides match TRBD1. Germline V gives CDR1 MNHNY, CDR2 SVGAGI (reference sequence). With V trimmed by 11 bases and J by 6 bases, 10 bases remained unmatched. The CDR3 is 13 residues long. The CDR3 DNA reads as TGTGCCCCTTTTACAGGGGTGGGTCAGCCCCAGCATTTT. Translated, it gives CAPFTGVGQPQHF.

The rearrangement joins TRBV13 to TRBJ2-5; D ambiguous. The CDR3 has 13 residues. With 1 base removed from V and 4 bases from J, the gap between germline ends came to 7 bases. CDR1 is PRHDT, CDR2 FYEKMQ, per germline (reference sequence). Here the CDR3 reads CASSLEWRETQYF. CDR3 nucleotides: TGTGCCAGCAGCTTAGAATGGCGAGAGACCCAGTACTTC.

This chain connects TRBV2 to TRBJ2-5, with TRBD1 identical over 9 bases. Trimming cost V 6 bases and J 4 bases; bases outside gene matches: 6. Looked up from germline, CDR1 is SNHLY and CDR2 is FYNNEI. The CDR3 runs to 14 residues. The CDR3 nucleotides are TGTGCCAGCAGCAAGCGACAGGGGGGAGAGACCCAGTACTTC. It is translated as CASSKRQGGETQYF.

This clonotype was picked up many times. The V call is TRBV7-8, the J call TRBJ2-5; the match to TRBD1 covers 8 bases. Germline V CDR1 and CDR2: SGHVS, FQNEAQ. This CDR3 region has 15 residues. V shed 5 bases and J 4 bases; nucleotides not matched to a gene: 9. CDR3 sequence: CASSHGDRKSETQYF. In DNA, the CDR3 is TGTGCCAGCAGCCATGGGGACAGGAAATCAGAGACCCAGTACTTC. Filled out from reference TRBV7-8 and TRBJ2-5, the complete variable domain reads GAGVSQSPRYKVAKRGQDVALRCDPISGHVSLFWYQQALGQGPEFLTYFQNEAQLDKSGLPSDRFFAERPEGSVSTLKIQRTQQEDSAVYLCASSHGDRKSETQYFGPGTRLLVL.

The J gene is TRBJ2-2, the V gene TRBV12-3 or TRBV12-4, with no clear D. Trimming left V 2 bases short and J 4 bases short, with 8 bases between. The length of the CDR3 is 14 residues. The CDR3 is CASSLLLSTGELFF. The CDR3 coding sequence is TGTGCCAGCAGTTTATTACTGAGCACCGGGGAGCTGTTTTTT.

This clonotype appeared a few times. The chain recombines TRBV5-1 with TRBJ2-5; no clear D. Germline V gene lookup returns CDR1 SGHRS and CDR2 YFSETQ. CDR3 length: 12 residues. Trimming stripped 6 bases from V and 5 bases from J, with 11 bases between. The CDR3 nucleotides read TGCGCCAGCAAAAGGAGTACGGAGACCCAGTACTTC. It specifies CASKRSTETQYF.

V and J are TRBV11-2 and TRBJ2-7; no firm D call. CDR3 size: 14 residues. V was cut by 0 bases and J by 4 bases, with 10 bases left in between. CDR1 and CDR2 from the germline V gene are SGHAT and FQNNGV. CDR3 bases: TGTGCCAGCAGCTTAGAAGGGCCAGCTTACGAGCAGTACGTC. Encoded protein: CASSLEGPAYEQYV.

The gene calls are TRBV9 and TRBJ1-5; 8 bases match TRBD1. There are 14 residues in the CDR3. Germline V CDR1 and CDR2: SGDLS, YYNGEE. V dropped 4 bases and J dropped 3; count of bases not matched to a gene: 3. CDR3 sequence reads: CASSPGGNNQPQHF. CDR3 in DNA: TGTGCCAGCAGCCCAGGGGGCAACAATCAGCCCCAGCATTTT.

The rearrangement joins TRBV2 to TRBJ2-3, with a possible D match to TRBD1 (5 bases). CDR1 and CDR2 from the germline V gene are SNHLY and FYNNEI. The CDR3 consists of 14 residues. Trimming took 1 base from V and 2 from J, leaving 7 bases between them. The CDR3 bases are TGTGCCAGCAGTGAAGTGGGGCACACAGATACGCAGTATTTT. Protein: CASSEVGHTDTQYF.

The rearrangement uses TRBV2 and TRBJ2-7; perhaps TRBD1 as D (6 bases). Trimming took 10 bases from V and 2 from J, leaving 24 bases between them. The germline CDR1 and CDR2 sequences are SNHLY and FYNNEI. The CDR3 covers 16 residues. The CDR3 DNA reads as TGTGCCATTGCCCCAGGGCGCCCCGACAGGCCCTACGAGCAGTACGTC. Translated: CAIAPGRPDRPYEQYV.

The chain links TRBV6-2 or TRBV6-3 to TRBJ2-2; D possibly uses TRBD1 or TRBD2 (5 bases each). Trimming took 2 bases from V and 5 from J, leaving 15 bases between them. The CDR3 totals 16 residues. Germline V gene lookup returns CDR1 MNHEY and CDR2 SVGEGT. CDR3 bases: TGTGCCAGCAGTTACGGGACGTGGGGCGGAACCGGGGAGCTGTTTTTT. Encoded protein: CASSYGTWGGTGELFF.

This clonotype was seen a few times. The chain carries TRBV7-9 and TRBJ1-4; TRBD1 agrees at 12 bases. V gave up 4 bases and J gave up 8 bases; unmatched junction bases: 14. Germline CDR1 SEHNR, CDR2 FQNEAQ (reference sequence). The CDR3 contains 18 residues. CDR3: CASSSPGQGAQEEEKLFF. CDR3 DNA: TGTGCCAGCAGCTCCCCGGGACAGGGGGCCCAGGAAGAGGAAAAACTGTTTTTT.

The table lists this clonotype with a few counts. V and J are TRBV12-3 or TRBV12-4 and TRBJ2-3; TRBD1 matches 8 bases. The CDR3 is 17 residues long. V was pared by 6 bases and J by 0 bases, with 11 bases of the junction left unmatched. CDR3 coding DNA: TGTGCCAGCAGCCTAGGGACAGGATTATCTAGCACAGATACGCAGTATTTT. Translating it yields CASSLGTGLSSTDTQYF.

The chain links TRBV7-2 to TRBJ2-1; D is perhaps TRBD1 or TRBD2 (5 bases each). The V and J ends lost 3 bases and 4 bases respectively, with 16 bases between them. CDR3 length: 16 amino acids. The germline V gene encodes CDR1 SGHTA and CDR2 FQGNSA. The CDR3: CASSLGRSAPYNEQFF. The CDR3 DNA is TGTGCCAGCAGCTTGGGACGGAGCGCCCCTTACAATGAGCAGTTCTTC.

This clonotype has a single count. V gene TRBV2 combines with J gene TRBJ2-3; TRBD1 is a possible D gene (5 bases). With 3 bases removed from V and 3 bases from J, the gap between germline ends came to 13 bases. CDR1 and CDR2 from the germline V gene are SNHLY and FYNNEI. The CDR3 runs to 15 residues. This CDR3 is CASSDLQGRTDTQYF. The CDR3 DNA follows: TGTGCCAGCAGTGATCTCCAGGGAAGAACAGATACGCAGTATTTT.

The chain joins TRBV9 to TRBJ2-1; 7 nucleotides match TRBD2. The CDR3 length is 15 residues. The germline CDR1 and CDR2 sequences are SGDLS and YYNGEE. The V gene end was trimmed by 0 bases and the J gene end by 8 bases; junction bases not matched to a gene: 8. DNA of the CDR3: TGTGCCAGCAGCGTAGCTGGGGCCAGCGGGGATGAGCAGTTCTTC. It specifies CASSVAGASGDEQFF.

This clonotype was observed many times. The chain combines TRBV7-9 with TRBJ2-1; 10 bases agree with TRBD2. V lost 5 bases and J lost 2; bases outside the gene matches: 15. This CDR3 contains 19 residues. Germline V CDR1 and CDR2: SEHNR, FQNEAQ (reference sequence). The CDR3 sequence is CASSAPEPLAGAAYNEQFF. DNA for the CDR3: TGTGCCAGCAGCGCACCCGAGCCTCTAGCGGGGGCCGCCTACAATGAGCAGTTCTTC.

The rearrangement links TRBV7-4 to TRBJ1-1, with D tentatively TRBD1 (6 bases). The CDR3 is 18 amino acids. CDR1 is SGHVT and CDR2 is SQSDAQ in the germline V gene. V was clipped by 1 base and J by 0 bases, with 18 bases between them. CDR3 sequence: CASSLVPFGGLMNTEAFF. CDR3 sequence (DNA): TGTGCCAGCAGCTTAGTCCCCTTTGGGGGGCTCATGAACACTGAAGCTTTCTTT.

This clonotype was detected a few times. V gene TRBV7-9 combines with J gene TRBJ1-2; a possible D gene is TRBD1 (6 bases). Per the germline V gene, CDR1 is SEHNR and CDR2 is FQNEAQ (reference sequence). The CDR3 totals 13 residues. Trimming shortened V by 6 bases and J by 8 bases, and 16 bases separated the two germline ends. The CDR3 here is CASRHLDRFGYTF. CDR3 DNA sequence: TGTGCCAGCAGGCACCTCGACAGGTTCGGCTACACCTTC. The variable domain in full, with the rest retrieved from reference TRBV7-9 and TRBJ1-2, is DTGVSQNPRHKITKRGQNVTFRCDPISEHNRLYWYRQTLGQGPEFLTYFQNEAQLEKSRLLSDRFSAERPKGSFSTLEIQRTEQGDSAMYLCASRHLDRFGYTFGSGTRLTVV.

V usage is TRBV5-5 and J usage is TRBJ2-2; TRBD1 agrees at 7 bases. The germline V gene encodes CDR1 SGHKS and CDR2 YYEKEE (reference sequence). The CDR3 covers 18 residues. V shed 0 bases and J 1 base; nucleotides not matched to a gene: 9. The CDR3 here is CASSLASGTVMNTGELFF. CDR3 in DNA: TGTGCCAGCAGCTTGGCCTCCGGGACAGTAATGAACACCGGGGAGCTGTTTTTT. Complete variable domain (other parts from reference TRBV5-5 and TRBJ2-2): DAGVTQSPTHLIKTRGQQVTLRCSPISGHKSVSWYQQVLGQGPQFIFQYYEKEERGRGNFPDRFSARQFPNYSSELNVNALLLGDSALYLCASSLASGTVMNTGELFFGEGSRLTVL.

This sequence joins TRBV19 and TRBJ1-5; no clear D gene. CDR3 length equals 15 residues. Trimming left V 3 bases short and J 2 bases short, with 11 bases between. CDR1 and CDR2 from the germline V gene are LNHDA and SQIVND (reference sequence). The DNA for the CDR3 is TGTGCCAGTAGTATGATGACGGTACGCAATCAGCCCCAGCATTTT. This codes for CASSMMTVRNQPQHF.

This clonotype was detected many times. The V call is TRBV7-2, the J call TRBJ1-2; 11 nucleotides line up with TRBD1. The J segment lost 4 bases and the V segment lost 1 base, leaving 5 bases of the junction unmatched. The CDR3 totals 16 residues. The germline gives CDR1 SGHTA, CDR2 FQGNSA. CDR3 sequence (DNA): TGTGCCAGCAGCTTAGAGGACAGGGGGCGTCCCTATGGCTACACCTTC. It encodes CASSLEDRGRPYGYTF.